This T cell receptor beta chain appears in the sequencing data of a study of graft-versus-host responses after intestinal transplantation. Study findings and constraints: Early post-transplant falls in HvG clones accompanied the peak levels of circulating GvH clones.

TCRdb's table, derived via immunoSEQ multiplex PCR, lists solely in-frame clones and lacks some. The sample lists fewer than 110,000 clones; over 80% were seen once. The CDR3 has 15 residues. Germline V gives CDR1 MDHEN, CDR2 SYDVKM. V lost 6 bases and J 4 bases, leaving 17 bases between the germline ends. As for this clone: Its antigen is undetermined.

Sequences were derived from unstimulated CD4+ T cells sorted from spleen or lymph node cells, sampled before transplant. The chain combines TRBV28 with TRBJ2-3; D call uncertain. This TCR was sampled from a human donor who was the organ donor for an intestinal transplant. The DNA for the CDR3 is TGTGCCAGCAGAGGTGGGGAACAGATGGCAGATACGCAGTATTTT. Its protein is CASRGGEQMADTQYF.